This T cell receptor beta chain is from a study of CD4 T cells in relation to SARS-CoV-2 and coronaviruses. About the study: PBMCs were cultured with antigen for roughly nine days before TCR beta sequencing. General study findings and limits: In roughly 60% of donors, memory CD4+ clonotypes crossrecognized SARS-CoV-2 and at least one common cold coronavirus spike.

Sequenced by immunoSEQ multiplex PCR; TCRdb stores in-frame clones only, minus some. The data hold about 43,000 clones, with over 70% observed a single time. This clone was seen a single time. Antigen unknown. The TCR was taken from an adult with COVID-19. The sample comprised naive CD4+ T cells from PBMCs, cultured in vitro. As to subset: naive CD4+ T cells isolated by negative enrichment.

The CDR3 DNA reads as TGTGCCAGCAGCCACAGGGTCTATGAGCAGTACTTC. Residues: CASSHRVYEQYF. The genes are TRBV12-3 or TRBV12-4 and TRBJ2-7, with D tentatively TRBD1 (6 bases). V lost 6 bases and J 7 bases, leaving 13 bases between the germline ends. CDR3 length: 12 residues.